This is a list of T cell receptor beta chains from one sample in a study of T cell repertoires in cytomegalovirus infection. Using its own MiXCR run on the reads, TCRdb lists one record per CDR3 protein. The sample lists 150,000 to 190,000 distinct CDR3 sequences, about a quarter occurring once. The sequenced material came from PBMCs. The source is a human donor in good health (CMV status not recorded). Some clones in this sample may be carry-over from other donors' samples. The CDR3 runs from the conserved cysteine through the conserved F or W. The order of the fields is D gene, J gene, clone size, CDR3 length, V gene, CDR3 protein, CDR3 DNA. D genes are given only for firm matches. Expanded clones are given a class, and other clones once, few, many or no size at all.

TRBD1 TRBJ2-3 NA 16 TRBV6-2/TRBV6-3 CASSYDLGQPTDTQYF TGTGCCAGCAGTTACGACCTGGGACAGCCCACAGATACGCAGTATTTT
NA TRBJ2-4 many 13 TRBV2 CASSEQGGTIQYF TGTGCCAGCAGTGAACAGGGGGGGACCATTCAGTACTTC
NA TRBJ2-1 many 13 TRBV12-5 CASGLGQINEQFF TGTGCTAGTGGTTTGGGACAGATCAATGAGCAGTTCTTC
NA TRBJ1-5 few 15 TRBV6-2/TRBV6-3 CASNLDGRYNQPQHF TGTGCCAGTAACTTGGACGGGCGGTATAATCAGCCCCAGCATTTT
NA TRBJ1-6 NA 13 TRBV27 CASSSDGISPLHF TGTGCCAGCAGTTCGGACGGGATTTCACCCCTCCACTTT
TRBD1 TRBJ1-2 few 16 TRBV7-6 CASSPPRAGGDYGYTF TGTGCCAGCAGCCCGCCCAGGGCAGGGGGGGACTATGGCTACACCTTC
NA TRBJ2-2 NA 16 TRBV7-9 CAATRGGLRRTGELFF TGTGCCGCCACGAGGGGGGGACTCCGCCGCACCGGGGAGCTGTTTTTT
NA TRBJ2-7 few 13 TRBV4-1 CASSQERTYEQYF TGCGCCAGCAGCCAAGAACGGACTTACGAGCAGTACTTC
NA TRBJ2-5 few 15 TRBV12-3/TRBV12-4 CASTSGARVQETQYF TGTGCCAGCACCTCGGGGGCCCGGGTCCAAGAGACCCAGTACTTC
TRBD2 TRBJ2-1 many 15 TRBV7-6 CASGGRGFSYNEQFF TGTGCCAGTGGGGGGAGGGGTTTCTCCTACAATGAGCAGTTCTTC
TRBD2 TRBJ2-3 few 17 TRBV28 CASSSIAGAGVTDTQYF TGTGCCAGCAGTTCCATAGCGGGAGCGGGAGTCACAGATACGCAGTATTTT
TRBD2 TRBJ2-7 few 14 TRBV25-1 CASSDPGREGEQYF TGTGCCAGCAGTGACCCCGGGAGGGAGGGCGAGCAGTACTTC
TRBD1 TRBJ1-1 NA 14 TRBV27 CASSPLTGGTEAFF TGTGCCAGCAGTCCTTTGACAGGGGGCACTGAAGCTTTCTTT
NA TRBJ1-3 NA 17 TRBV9 CASSVVAQASSGNTIYF TGTGCCAGCAGCGTAGTAGCACAGGCAAGCTCTGGAAACACCATATATTTT
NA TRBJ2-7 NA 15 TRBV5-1 CASSSTRGITYEQYF TGCGCCAGCAGCTCAACCAGGGGTATTACCTACGAGCAGTACTTC
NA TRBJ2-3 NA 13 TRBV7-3 CASSPTLADTQYF TGTGCCAGCAGCCCCACCTTGGCAGATACGCAGTATTTT
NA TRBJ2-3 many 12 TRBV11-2 CASSLQTDTQYF TGTGCCAGCAGCTTGCAGACAGATACGCAGTATTTT
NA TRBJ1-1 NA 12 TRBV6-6 CASSYRISQAFF TGTGCCAGCAGTTACCGAATTTCTCAAGCTTTCTTT
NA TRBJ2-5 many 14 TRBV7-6 CASSLRQLGETQYF TGTGCCAGCAGCTTACGACAGCTAGGAGAGACCCAGTACTTC
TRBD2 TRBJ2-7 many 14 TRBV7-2 CASSETSGPYEQYF TGTGCCAGCAGCGAAACTAGCGGGCCCTACGAGCAGTACTTC
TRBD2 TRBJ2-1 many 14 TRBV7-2 CASSPAGKNNEQFF TGTGCCAGCAGCCCAGCGGGGAAAAACAATGAGCAGTTCTTC
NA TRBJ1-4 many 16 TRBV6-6 CASTTSRSGKGEKLFF TGTGCCAGCACCACTTCCAGGTCCGGGAAGGGTGAAAAACTGTTTTTT
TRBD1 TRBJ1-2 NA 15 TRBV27 CASSPNRDSFYGYTF TGTGCCAGCAGCCCCAACCGGGACAGCTTTTATGGCTACACCTTC
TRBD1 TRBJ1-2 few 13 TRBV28 CASRPGQDNGYTF TGTGCCAGCAGACCGGGACAGGACAATGGCTACACCTTC
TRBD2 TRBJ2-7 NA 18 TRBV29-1 CSVEGVSGRREGTYEQYF TGCAGCGTTGAAGGGGTAAGCGGGAGGAGGGAAGGGACCTACGAGCAGTACTTC
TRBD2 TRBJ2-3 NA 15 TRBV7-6 CASNSRGGRADTQYF TGTGCCAGCAACTCCCGGGGGGGCCGGGCAGATACGCAGTATTTT
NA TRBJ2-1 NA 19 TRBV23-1 CASSQTSTTSTRPQNEQFF TGCGCCAGCAGTCAGACGTCCACGACCAGCACAAGGCCCCAGAATGAGCAGTTCTTC
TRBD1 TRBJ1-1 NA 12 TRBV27 CASSRQGGSAFF TGTGCCAGCAGTCGACAGGGGGGTTCAGCTTTCTTT
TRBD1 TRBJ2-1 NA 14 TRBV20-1 CSARGQGVIDEQFF TGCAGTGCTAGAGGGCAGGGGGTGATAGATGAGCAGTTCTTC
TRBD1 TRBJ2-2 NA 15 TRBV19 CASSPIGTGAGELFF TGTGCCAGTAGTCCCATCGGGACAGGGGCCGGGGAGCTGTTTTTT
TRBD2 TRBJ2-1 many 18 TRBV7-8 CASSLTSGGARSYNEQFF TGTGCCAGCAGCTTGACTAGCGGGGGGGCGCGGTCCTACAATGAGCAGTTCTTC
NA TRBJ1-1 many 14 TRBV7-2 CASSSGRANTEAFF TGTGCCAGCAGCTCCGGGCGGGCGAACACTGAAGCTTTCTTT
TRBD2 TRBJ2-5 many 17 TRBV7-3 CASSLQGGGYGQETQYF TGTGCCAGCAGCTTACAAGGCGGGGGATACGGCCAAGAGACCCAGTACTTC
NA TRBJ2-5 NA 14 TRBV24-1 CATSDSGTIETQYF TGTGCCACCAGTGATTCGGGGACGATTGAGACCCAGTACTTC
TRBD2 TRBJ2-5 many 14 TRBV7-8 CASSQGLGTETQYF TGTGCCAGCAGCCAGGGACTAGGCACAGAGACCCAGTACTTC
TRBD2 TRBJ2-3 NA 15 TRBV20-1 CSASGAGGSTDTQYF TGCAGTGCTAGTGGCGCGGGGGGTAGCACAGATACGCAGTATTTT
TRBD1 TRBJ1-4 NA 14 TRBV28 CASSLQGASEKLFF TGTGCCAGCAGTTTACAGGGGGCGTCTGAAAAACTGTTTTTT
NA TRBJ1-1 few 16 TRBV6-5 CASSRAIFFVNTEAFF TGTGCCAGCAGTCGGGCGATCTTCTTTGTGAACACTGAAGCTTTCTTT
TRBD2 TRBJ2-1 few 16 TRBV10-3 CAIRDGTSGRANEQFF TGTGCCATCAGAGATGGGACTAGCGGGAGAGCGAATGAGCAGTTCTTC
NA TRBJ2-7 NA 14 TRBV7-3 CASSFRAAGTEQYF TGTGCCAGCAGCTTTAGGGCCGCGGGGACCGAGCAGTACTTC
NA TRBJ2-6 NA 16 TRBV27 CASSSPGPSGANVLTF TGTGCCAGCAGCTCCCCAGGGCCCTCTGGGGCCAACGTCCTGACTTTC
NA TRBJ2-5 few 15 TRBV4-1 CASSQDGLRGETQYF TGCGCCAGCAGCCAAGACGGCCTAAGGGGAGAGACCCAGTACTTC
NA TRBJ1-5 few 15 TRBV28 CASRDSRGGSQPQHF TGTGCCAGCAGGGACTCCAGGGGTGGGAGTCAGCCCCAGCATTTT
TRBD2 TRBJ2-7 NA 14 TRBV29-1 CSVVAGGSSYEQYF TGCAGCGTTGTTGCGGGAGGGTCCTCCTACGAGCAGTACTTC
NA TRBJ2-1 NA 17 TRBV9 CASSAPGGLGPDNEQFF TGTGCCAGCAGCGCACCAGGAGGGCTGGGACCTGACAATGAGCAGTTCTTC
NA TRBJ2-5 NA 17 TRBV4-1 CASSQDRGGGKEETQYF TGCGCCAGCAGCCAAGATAGAGGCGGAGGGAAGGAAGAGACCCAGTACTTC
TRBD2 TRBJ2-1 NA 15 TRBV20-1 CSARRLAGGHNEQFF TGCAGTGCTAGGCGTCTAGCGGGGGGGCACAATGAGCAGTTCTTC
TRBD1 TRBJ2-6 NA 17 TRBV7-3 CASSLSDRGSGANVLTF TGTGCCAGCAGCTTATCGGACAGGGGTTCTGGGGCCAACGTCCTGACTTTC
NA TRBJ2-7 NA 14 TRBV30 CAWSWGSKVYEQYF TGTGCCTGGAGCTGGGGCTCGAAGGTTTACGAGCAGTACTTC
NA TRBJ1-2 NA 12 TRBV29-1 CSVEKGSRGYTF TGCAGCGTTGAAAAGGGGTCCCGAGGCTACACCTTC
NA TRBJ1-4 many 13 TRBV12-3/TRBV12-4 CASSLAGTEKLFF TGTGCCAGCAGTTTAGCCGGGACTGAAAAACTGTTTTTT
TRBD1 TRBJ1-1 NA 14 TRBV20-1 CSARDMQGGTEAFF TGCAGTGCTAGAGATATGCAGGGGGGCACTGAAGCTTTCTTT
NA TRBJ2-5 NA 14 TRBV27 CASSLAGLGETQYF TGTGCCAGCAGTTTAGCGGGCCTGGGGGAGACCCAGTACTTC
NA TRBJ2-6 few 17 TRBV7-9 CASSSRDTVSGANVLTF TGTGCCAGCAGCTCCCGGGACACGGTCTCTGGGGCCAACGTCCTGACTTTC
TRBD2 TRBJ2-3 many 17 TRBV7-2 CASSIRLAGPSADTQYF TGTGCCAGCAGCATAAGACTAGCGGGACCGAGCGCAGATACGCAGTATTTT
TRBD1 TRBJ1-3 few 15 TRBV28 CASRLQGAGGNTIYF TGTGCCAGCAGGCTACAGGGGGCGGGGGGAAACACCATATATTTT
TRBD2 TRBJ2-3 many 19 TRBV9 CASSPPTSGGGQNTDTQYF TGTGCCAGCAGCCCTCCTACTAGCGGGGGGGGCCAAAACACAGATACGCAGTATTTT